The 29 T cell receptor beta chains presented below share a single source sample, sequenced in a study of T cell responses to AZD1222 COVID-19 vaccine. Produced via immunoSEQ multiplex PCR; TCRdb's table is partial and in-frame only. The sample lists 70,000 to 90,000 clones; approximately 82% were seen once. The source material was peripheral blood, sampled on day 0 of AZD1222 vaccination. These receptors were taken from an adult in good health.

V usage is TRBV27 and J usage is TRBJ1-6; possibly TRBD1 for D (5 bases). V was clipped by 3 bases and J by 7 bases, with 10 bases between them. The CDR3 has 14 residues. Germline V gene sequence: CDR1 MNHEY, CDR2 SMNVEV (reference sequence). This chain's CDR3 is CASSFKGINSPLHF. Here the CDR3 DNA reads TGTGCCAGCAGTTTTAAGGGGATCAATTCACCCCTCCACTTT.

The chain links TRBV11-2 to TRBJ2-5, with TRBD1 matching over 7 bases. CDR3 size: 17 residues. The V gene's germline CDR1 is SGHAT and CDR2 FQNNGV. After removal of 1 base from V and 6 bases from J, the junction contained 14 bases not matched to a gene. CDR3 sequence: CASSLAGLAGGDKTQYF. For the CDR3, the DNA is TGTGCCAGCAGCTTAGCAGGTTTGGCAGGGGGTGACAAGACCCAGTACTTC.

The chain recombines TRBV7-2 with TRBJ2-7; 12 bases fit TRBD2. V gave up 0 bases and J gave up 4 bases; unmatched junction bases: 7. From germline, CDR1 is SGHTA and CDR2 FQGNSA. CDR3 length: 17 residues. CDR3 loop: CASSLAGTSGRTYEQYF. The CDR3 nucleotides are TGTGCCAGCAGCTTAGCTGGTACTAGCGGGAGGACTTACGAGCAGTACTTC.

The gene calls are TRBV28 and TRBJ1-1; D is possibly TRBD1 (6 bases). CDR1 is MDHEN and CDR2 is SYDVKM in the germline V gene. V dropped 4 bases and J dropped 4 bases, with 10 bases sitting between them. The CDR3 covers 13 residues. The CDR3 DNA reads TGTGCCAGCAGTTGGGGGGCCGGCACTGAAGCTTTCTTT. Translation gives CASSWGAGTEAFF.

The chain carries TRBV6-5 and TRBJ2-2; the D gene is possibly TRBD1 (5 bases). CDR3 length: 15 residues. The germline CDR1 and CDR2 sequences are MNHEY and SVGAGI. V lost 6 bases and J 4 bases, leaving 15 bases between the germline ends. CDR3 loop: CASRDGRRATGELFF. The CDR3 DNA reads as TGTGCCAGCAGGGACGGTCGCAGGGCCACCGGGGAGCTGTTTTTT.

The chain joins TRBV2 to TRBJ2-7; 8 bases are shared with TRBD2. The junction had 0 bases not matched to a gene; V was cut back by 1 base and J by 1 base. This CDR3 comprises 14 residues. The germline gives CDR1 SNHLY, CDR2 FYNNEI. The CDR3 DNA reads as TGTGCCAGCAGTGAAGAGCGGGAGTCCTACGAGCAGTACTTC. Its translation is CASSEERESYEQYF.

This chain uses TRBV7-8 with TRBJ2-1; D is perhaps TRBD1 (6 bases). Between the trimmed V and J ends, which lost 2 bases and 5 bases, there was a span of 10 bases. CDR3 length: 14 residues. Germline V lookup: CDR1 SGHVS, CDR2 FQNEAQ. CDR3 region: CASSLTGRNNEQFF. Written as DNA, the CDR3 is TGTGCCAGCAGCTTAACAGGGCGGAACAATGAGCAGTTCTTC.

The table lists this clone with a few counts. The V call is TRBV6-2 or TRBV6-3, the J call TRBJ2-1, with a weak D call TRBD1 (5 bases). CDR3 length: 13 amino acids. V lost 5 bases to trimming and J lost 6 bases, with 11 bases between them. Germline V CDR1 and CDR2: MNHEY, SVGEGT. This CDR3 is CASSPVGVNEQFF. The CDR3 DNA is TGTGCCAGCAGTCCCGTAGGGGTCAATGAGCAGTTCTTC.

The chain links TRBV10-1 to TRBJ2-2, with D unclear. The CDR3 runs to 13 residues. Trimming pared 5 bases from V and 4 bases from J, leaving 8 bases between. Germline CDR1 and CDR2: WNHNN and SYGVQD (reference sequence). CDR3 sequence: CASSRLSTGELFF. The CDR3, as DNA: TGCGCCAGCAGTCGCCTCAGCACCGGGGAGCTGTTTTTT.

The chain couples TRBV11-3 to TRBJ2-4; D is possibly TRBD1 (6 bases). This CDR3 spans 13 amino acids. Per germline, CDR1 SGHNT and CDR2 YENEEA. The V end was cut by 1 base, the J end by 6 bases, with 7 bases between. The CDR3 sequence is CASSLGRGNIQYF. The CDR3, as DNA: TGTGCCAGCAGCTTAGGCAGGGGAAACATTCAGTACTTC.

The V gene is TRBV10-3, the J gene TRBJ1-4; 12 bases align to TRBD1. CDR3 size: 17 residues. Unmatched junction bases numbered 10, after V lost 3 bases and J lost 8 bases. Germline CDR1 is ENHRY and CDR2 is SYGVKD. The CDR3 DNA reads as TGTGCCATCAGTGATTCTCGCCGGGACAGGGGGCAGGAAAAACTGTTTTTT. Amino acids: CAISDSRRDRGQEKLFF.

This chain connects TRBV28 to TRBJ2-3; the D is unclear. The CDR3 is 14 residues long. The germline V and J ends were trimmed by 3 bases and 10 bases, with 17 bases remaining between them. Germline CDR1 MDHEN, CDR2 SYDVKM. CDR3 nucleotides: TGTGCCAGCAGTTTGGGCCAGCGTTCGCCGTCGCAGTATTTT. Translated, it gives CASSLGQRSPSQYF.

This clone showed up just a few times. V gene TRBV6-5 combines with J gene TRBJ2-7, with a tentative D call TRBD1 (6 bases). With 2 bases removed from V and 1 base from J, the gap between germline ends came to 12 bases. The CDR3 totals 15 residues. Germline V CDR1 and CDR2: MNHEY, SVGAGI. The CDR3 sequence is CASSYGGTGSYEQYF. The DNA of the CDR3 is TGTGCCAGCAGTTACGGGGGTACAGGGTCCTACGAGCAGTACTTC.

V gene TRBV28 combines with J gene TRBJ2-1; 9 bases line up with TRBD2. Germline lookup yields CDR1 MDHEN and CDR2 SYDVKM. CDR3 length equals 15 residues. The V and J ends lost 3 bases and 3 bases, in that order; junction bases with no gene match: 3. CDR3 coding DNA: TGTGCCAGCAGTTTGTGGACTAGCGACTACAATGAGCAGTTCTTC. Encoded protein: CASSLWTSDYNEQFF. Filled out from reference TRBV28 and TRBJ2-1, the complete variable domain reads DVKVTQSSRYLVKRTGEKVFLECVQDMDHENMFWYRQDPGLGLRLIYFSYDVKMKEKGDIPEGYSVSREKKERFSLILESASTNQTSMYLCASSLWTSDYNEQFFGPGTRLTVL.

This chain connects TRBV10-3 to TRBJ1-2; tentative D call: TRBD1 (5 bases). The germline gives CDR1 ENHRY, CDR2 SYGVKD. This CDR3 has 15 amino acids. V gave up 3 bases and J gave up 7 bases, with 18 bases separating them. CDR3 loop: CAISDWDGQLGGYTF. CDR3 nucleotides: TGTGCCATCAGTGACTGGGACGGGCAGCTCGGTGGCTACACCTTC.

By frequency in the sample, this clone is medium-sized. The chain couples TRBV5-4 to TRBJ2-7; D call uncertain. Between the trimmed V and J ends, which lost 0 bases and 2 bases, there was a span of 9 bases. Per the germline V gene, CDR1 is SGHNT and CDR2 is YYREEE (reference sequence). The CDR3 is 14 amino acids. CDR3 DNA sequence: TGTGCCAGCAGCTTGGAGGTAGGAACCTACGAGCAGTACTTC. It is translated as CASSLEVGTYEQYF.

The V and J genes are TRBV3-1 (or the pseudogene TRBV3-2) and TRBJ2-1; TRBD2 is a possible D gene (6 bases). Trimming stripped 5 bases from V and 4 bases from J, with 18 bases between. Looked up from germline, CDR1 is LGHDT and CDR2 is YNNKEL (reference sequence). This CDR3 has 16 residues. The CDR3 nucleotides read TGTGCCAGCAGCTCTGTGATAGGTAGCGGTTACAATGAGCAGTTCTTC. Amino acid sequence: CASSSVIGSGYNEQFF.

This clone is a singleton in its sample. The chain uses TRBV7-2 and TRBJ1-1, with D maybe TRBD1 (6 bases). CDR1 SGHTA and CDR2 FQGNSA come from the germline V gene. V gave up 3 bases and J gave up 2 bases, with 13 bases separating them. CDR3 length equals 15 residues. The CDR3 bases are TGTGCCAGCAGCTTTGGCGGGGGGGCCAACACTGAAGCTTTCTTT. Translating it yields CASSFGGGANTEAFF.

The V and J genes are TRBV2 and TRBJ1-2, with TRBD1 as a possible D gene (6 bases). Trimming stripped 2 bases from V and 4 bases from J, with 14 bases between. There are 15 residues in the CDR3. Germline values: CDR1 SNHLY, CDR2 FYNNEI. The CDR3 region has the DNA TGTGCCAGCAGTGAATATCAGGGGCTGGGCTATGGCTACACCTTC. Amino acid sequence: CASSEYQGLGYGYTF.

The V and J genes are TRBV4-1 and TRBJ2-2, with TRBD1 as a possible D gene (6 bases). V was cut by 1 base and J by 6 bases, with 15 bases left in between. Germline V CDR1 and CDR2: MGHRA, YSYEKL. This CDR3 has 16 residues. CDR3 in DNA: TGCGCCAGCAGCCAAGTAAGGGGGAAAGGGGCCGGGGAGCTGTTTTTT. Residues: CASSQVRGKGAGELFF.

The rearrangement links TRBV18 to TRBJ1-1; D unresolved. The V end lost 0 bases, the J end lost 4 bases, and 3 bases lay between the germline ends. This CDR3 spans 12 amino acids. Germline V gene lookup returns CDR1 KGHSH and CDR2 LQKENI. The CDR3 region has the DNA TGTGCCAGCTCACCACCCCGCACTGAAGCTTTCTTT. The encoded protein is CASSPPRTEAFF.

This chain joins TRBV18 and TRBJ2-5, with unresolved D. CDR3 length equals 12 residues. V lost 3 bases, J lost 2 bases, and 4 bases lay in between. Germline V lookup: CDR1 KGHSH, CDR2 LQKENI. In DNA, the CDR3 is TGTGCCAGCTCACCGGGGCAAGAGACCCAGTACTTC. Protein product: CASSPGQETQYF.

Only a few counts were recorded for this clone. The DNA for the CDR3 is TGTGCCAGCAGTCCCGCCCGGACCACAGATACGCAGTATTTT. Protein sequence: CASSPARTTDTQYF. The chain couples TRBV27 to TRBJ2-3; D remains ambiguous. The length of the CDR3 is 14 residues. Germline V gives CDR1 MNHEY, CDR2 SMNVEV (reference sequence). Trimming took off 5 bases at V and 2 bases at J, with 11 bases between the two ends.

This clone has just a few counts. The rearrangement joins TRBV7-9 to TRBJ1-4, with TRBD1 matching 7 bases. V trimming: 4 bases; J trimming: 7 bases; junction bases outside the gene matches: 6. The CDR3 extends over 14 amino acids. Germline CDR1 reads SEHNR; CDR2 reads FQNEAQ (reference sequence). For the CDR3, the DNA is TGTGCCAGCAGCTCGACAGGGTTGGGTGAAAAACTGTTTTTT. Translation: CASSSTGLGEKLFF.

The rearrangement uses TRBV5-1 and TRBJ1-1; the D gene is possibly TRBD1 (6 bases). CDR1 and CDR2 (germline): SGHRS, YFSETQ. Trimming shortened V by 4 bases and J by 0 bases, and 13 bases separated the two germline ends. The CDR3 contains 15 residues. The CDR3 DNA reads TGCGCCAGCAGCCCACGAGGGGGTCTGAACACTGAAGCTTTCTTT. It yields the protein CASSPRGGLNTEAFF.

The chain uses TRBV7-9 and TRBJ2-2, with D tentatively TRBD2 (6 bases). CDR1 and CDR2 from the germline V gene are SEHNR and FQNEAQ (reference sequence). V dropped 5 bases and J dropped 4 bases, with 20 bases sitting between them. CDR3 length: 17 residues. Written as DNA, the CDR3 is TGTGCCAGCAGCCCCCTCCGGCTAGGACTAATCACCGGGGAGCTGTTTTTT. It specifies CASSPLRLGLITGELFF.

In this sample, this clone turned up a few times. J is TRBJ2-7 and V is TRBV11-2; weak D call: TRBD1 (6 bases). V shed 1 base and J shed 2 bases, with 15 bases lying between them. The CDR3 sequence is 16 residues long. The germline V gene encodes CDR1 SGHAT and CDR2 FQNNGV. In DNA form, the CDR3 reads TGTGCCAGCAGCTTAGGCCGGACAGTCGAGCCCTACGAGCAGTACTTC. Amino acid sequence: CASSLGRTVEPYEQYF. The full variable domain, completed using reference TRBV11-2 and TRBJ2-7, is EAGVAQSPRYKIIEKRQSVAFWCNPISGHATLYWYQQILGQGPKLLIQFQNNGVVDDSQLPKDRFSAERLKGVDSTLKIQPAKLEDSAVYLCASSLGRTVEPYEQYFGPGTRLTVT.

This clone turned up a few times. The J gene is TRBJ2-5, the V gene TRBV7-8, with a possible D match to TRBD1 (6 bases). Germline V CDR1 and CDR2: SGHVS, FQNEAQ. CDR3 length: 15 residues. Trimming removed 1 base from V and 5 bases from J, with 14 bases in between. The CDR3 sequence is CASSLGGTTTETQYF. CDR3 in DNA: TGTGCCAGCAGCTTAGGAGGGACAACAACGGAGACCCAGTACTTC.

This clone was seen repeatedly, ten times or more. This CDR3 is also generated by other DNA sequences in the sample. V usage is TRBV29-1 and J usage is TRBJ2-7; D is ambiguous. CDR1 is SQVTM, CDR2 ANQGSEA, per germline. This CDR3 contains 11 residues. Trimming removed 5 bases at V and 2 bases at J, with 7 bases between. The CDR3 DNA sequence: TGCAGCGTTCGCCAGACCTACGAGCAGTACTTC. As protein: CSVRQTYEQYF.